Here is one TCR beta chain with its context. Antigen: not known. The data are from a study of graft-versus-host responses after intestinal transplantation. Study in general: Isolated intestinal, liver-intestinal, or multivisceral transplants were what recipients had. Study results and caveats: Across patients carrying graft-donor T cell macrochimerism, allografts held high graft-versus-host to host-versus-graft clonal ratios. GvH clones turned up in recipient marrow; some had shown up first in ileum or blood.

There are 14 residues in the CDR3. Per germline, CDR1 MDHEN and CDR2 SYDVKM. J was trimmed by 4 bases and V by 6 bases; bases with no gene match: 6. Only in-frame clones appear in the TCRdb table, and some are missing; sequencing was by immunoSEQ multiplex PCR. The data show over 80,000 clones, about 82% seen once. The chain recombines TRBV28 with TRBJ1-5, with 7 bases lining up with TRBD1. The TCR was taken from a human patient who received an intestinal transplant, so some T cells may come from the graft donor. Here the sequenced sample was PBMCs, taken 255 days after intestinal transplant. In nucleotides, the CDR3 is TGTGCCAGCAGATCCCCGGGACAGAATCAGCCCCAGCATTTT. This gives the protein CASRSPGQNQPQHF.